The source of this T cell receptor beta chain is a study of cytomegalovirus exposure and HLA in healthy donors. Use of 60 Vbeta and 13 Jbeta primers characterized the PCR. Here immunoSEQ multiplex PCR was the method, and the copy in TCRdb shows in-frame clones only, minus some. The sample carries 120,000 or so clones, around three quarters recorded once. Per germline, CDR1 SEHNR and CDR2 FQNEAQ (reference sequence). Deletions cut 5 bases from V and 0 bases from J, with 11 bases between. There are 15 residues in the CDR3. The rearrangement links TRBV7-9 to TRBJ2-4; possibly TRBD1 for D (5 bases). The sequenced sample consisted of PBMCs. The origin of this receptor is a middle-aged woman in good health and CMV-seronegative. The CDR3 nucleotides are TGTGCCAGCAGCGCTACAGGCTTAGCCAAAAACATTCAGTACTTC. Translating it yields CASSATGLAKNIQYF.